These 21 T cell receptor beta chains were sequenced from one sample in a study of CD8+CD57+ T cells in acquired aplastic anemia. Genomic DNA templated the TCR beta VDJ and CDR3 profiling. TCRdb passed the reads through MiXCR, listing each CDR3 protein once. The data show roughly 130,000 distinct CDR3 sequences, with 40% to 60% seen just once and about 2.7% held by the top ten. Sequences were obtained from sorted CD4+, CD8+, or CD8+CD57+ T cells (not recorded which) from PBMCs. All receptors come from a human donor in good health, serving as a control.

This chain links TRBV12-3 or TRBV12-4 with TRBJ2-7, with 7 bases that match TRBD2. This CDR3 comprises 16 residues. V shed 0 bases and J 0 bases; nucleotides not matched to a gene: 5. The CDR3 here is CASSLAASGDSYEQYF. As DNA, the CDR3 is TGTGCCAGCAGTTTAGCGGCGAGCGGGGACTCCTACGAGCAGTACTTC.

This clonotype was seen ten or more times. V gene TRBV2 combines with J gene TRBJ1-1, with TRBD1 matching over 7 bases. This CDR3 is 14 amino acids long. CDR1 is SNHLY and CDR2 is FYNNEI in the germline V gene. The V gene end was trimmed by 7 bases and the J gene end by 3 bases; junction bases not matched to a gene: 8. The chain's CDR3 is CASNQQGRDTEAFF. The CDR3 DNA reads TGTGCCAGCAACCAACAGGGGCGGGACACTGAAGCTTTCTTT. The full variable domain, completed using reference TRBV2 and TRBJ1-1, is EPEVTQTPSHQVTQMGQEVILRCVPISNHLYFYWYRQILGQKVEFLVSFYNNEISEKSEIFDDQFSVERPDGSNFTLKIRSTKLEDSAMYFCASNQQGRDTEAFFGQGTRLTVV.

This clonotype was detected many times. The chain couples TRBV5-4 to TRBJ2-1, with 12 nucleotides matching TRBD2. The CDR3 spans 15 residues. Germline lookup yields CDR1 SGHNT and CDR2 YYREEE (reference sequence). V was pared by 7 bases and J by 3 bases, with 5 bases of the junction left unmatched. CDR3 residues: CASAQTSGGYNEQFF. For the CDR3, the DNA is TGTGCCAGCGCCCAGACTAGCGGGGGCTACAATGAGCAGTTCTTC.

J is TRBJ1-2 and V is TRBV2; 7 nucleotides match TRBD1. In germline, CDR1 is SNHLY, CDR2 FYNNEI. The J segment lost 3 bases and the V segment lost 7 bases, leaving 5 bases of the junction unmatched. CDR3 length equals 13 residues. The CDR3, as DNA: TGTGCCAGCAAGGAGGGGGCCGACTATGGCTACACCTTC. It encodes CASKEGADYGYTF.

The gene calls are TRBV2 and TRBJ1-3; possibly TRBD1 for D (6 bases). Germline assignment: CDR1 SNHLY and CDR2 FYNNEI. V lost 4 bases, J lost 5 bases, and 15 bases lay in between. CDR3 length: 15 residues. CDR3 region: CASSVLAGGRNTIYF. DNA for the CDR3: TGTGCCAGCAGTGTACTAGCGGGGGGCCGAAACACCATATATTTT.

The chain couples TRBV29-1 to TRBJ1-1; the D is unclear. CDR3 length: 11 amino acids. V lost 3 bases and J lost 8, with 10 bases in between. CDR1 is SQVTM and CDR2 is ANQGSEA in the germline V gene. Written as DNA, the CDR3 is TGCAGCGTTGACGGACGCTACGAAGCTTTCTTT. This encodes CSVDGRYEAFF.

This clonotype was seen many times. The chain uses TRBV11-2 and TRBJ2-1, with TRBD2 identical over 15 bases. With V trimmed by 5 bases and J by 5 bases, 7 bases remained unmatched. The length of the CDR3 is 17 residues. Germline CDR1 reads SGHAT; CDR2 reads FQNNGV. The CDR3 DNA follows: TGTGCCAGCAGCCCCAGGACTAGCGGGGGGGCAGACAATGAGCAGTTCTTC. It encodes CASSPRTSGGADNEQFF. The entire variable domain, with the rest obtained from reference TRBV11-2 and TRBJ2-1, is as follows: EAGVAQSPRYKIIEKRQSVAFWCNPISGHATLYWYQQILGQGPKLLIQFQNNGVVDDSQLPKDRFSAERLKGVDSTLKIQPAKLEDSAVYLCASSPRTSGGADNEQFFGPGTRLTVL.

The V gene is TRBV5-1, the J gene TRBJ2-7, with D perhaps TRBD1 (6 bases). CDR1 is SGHRS, CDR2 YFSETQ, per germline. The CDR3 consists of 13 residues. V gave up 4 bases and J gave up 2 bases, with 10 bases separating them. The CDR3 loop reads CASSRDITYEQYF. CDR3 sequence (DNA): TGCGCCAGCAGCCGGGACATTACCTACGAGCAGTACTTC.

This sequence joins TRBV15 and TRBJ2-1; 11 positions match TRBD2. Germline V gene data show CDR1 as LNHNV and CDR2 as YYDKDF (reference sequence). The CDR3 sequence is 16 residues long. J was trimmed by 3 bases and V by 0 bases; bases with no gene match: 1. The CDR3 DNA sequence: TGTGCCACCAGCAGAGAACTAGCGGGGGACTACAATGAGCAGTTCTTC. Protein sequence: CATSRELAGDYNEQFF. Looking up the rest from reference TRBV15 and TRBJ2-1 gives the full variable domain: DAMVIQNPRYQVTQFGKPVTLSCSQTLNHNVMYWYQQKSSQAPKLLFHYYDKDFNNEADTPDNFQSRRPNTSFCFLDIRSPGLGDTAMYLCATSRELAGDYNEQFFGPGTRLTVL.

This clonotype came up a few times. V is TRBV19 and J is TRBJ2-7; D gene ambiguous. V gave up 3 bases and J gave up 3 bases, with 12 bases separating them. Germline CDR1 LNHDA, CDR2 SQIVND (reference sequence). This CDR3 has 14 residues. The CDR3 nucleotides read TGTGCCAGTAGTATTAGAGGCCTCTTCTACGAGCAGTACGTC. Residues: CASSIRGLFYEQYV.

The chain couples TRBV19 to TRBJ1-6; weak D call: TRBD1 (6 bases). The V end lost 5 bases, the J end lost 16 bases, and 24 bases lay between the germline ends. The germline gives CDR1 LNHDA, CDR2 SQIVND (reference sequence). The length of the CDR3 is 15 residues. The CDR3 spells CASSPPQGRRDPLHF. CDR3 in DNA: TGTGCCAGTAGTCCCCCCCAGGGGAGAAGGGATCCTCTCCACTTT.

Many counts were recorded for this clonotype. The chain couples TRBV29-1 to TRBJ1-1, with D maybe TRBD1 (6 bases). The germline V and J ends were trimmed by 5 bases and 5 bases, with 18 bases remaining between them. This CDR3 is 14 amino acids long. The V gene's germline CDR1 is SQVTM and CDR2 ANQGSEA. The CDR3 loop reads CSVYQAIRGTEAFF. CDR3 in DNA: TGCAGCGTTTATCAAGCCATCAGGGGTACTGAAGCTTTCTTT.

V gene TRBV27 combines with J gene TRBJ2-7; 9 positions agree with TRBD1. V shed 1 base, J shed 1 base, and the junction held 2 bases outside the gene matches. The CDR3 totals 15 residues. CDR1 and CDR2 (germline): MNHEY, SMNVEV (reference sequence). CDR3 sequence reads: CASSLYGTGSYEQYF. For the CDR3, the DNA is TGTGCCAGCAGTTTATACGGGACAGGGTCCTACGAGCAGTACTTC.

The J gene is TRBJ2-2, the V gene TRBV24-1; D is perhaps TRBD1 (6 bases). The V end lost 6 bases, the J end lost 0 bases, and 13 bases lay between the germline ends. Germline CDR1 KGHDR, CDR2 SFDVKD. This CDR3 spans 16 amino acids. CDR3 nucleotides: TGTGCCACCAGTAGGGGGACACAGTCGAACACCGGGGAGCTGTTTTTT. Protein: CATSRGTQSNTGELFF.

Notes on this clonotype: The CDR3 end shows no conserved phenylalanine or tryptophan, and so a read error is likely. CDR3 region: CANTPGGQYEQYS. The CDR3 DNA reads as TGTGCCAACACCCCGGGAGGCCAATACGAGCAGTACTCC. The chain has TRBV10-3 and TRBJ2-7, with 7 nucleotides matching TRBD2. The CDR3 has 13 residues. V dropped 10 bases and J dropped 4; count of bases not matched to a gene: 10. Germline lookup yields CDR1 ENHRY and CDR2 SYGVKD.

There are many counts of this clonotype. The V gene is TRBV18, the J gene TRBJ1-3; D possibly corresponds to TRBD1 (5 bases). The CDR3 spans 14 residues. Germline CDR1 reads KGHSH; CDR2 reads LQKENI. The V end was cut by 3 bases, the J end by 8 bases, with 14 bases between. This CDR3 reads CASSPGGNGDTIYF. CDR3 sequence (DNA): TGTGCCAGCTCACCGGGGGGTAACGGAGACACCATATATTTT.

This clonotype was seen many times. The chain carries TRBV19 and TRBJ2-6; TRBD1 is a possible D gene (6 bases). The germline V gene encodes CDR1 LNHDA and CDR2 SQIVND (reference sequence). The CDR3 is 15 residues long. Trimming pared 2 bases from V and 1 base from J, leaving 6 bases between. The CDR3 bases are TGTGCCAGTAGTATAACAGGGTCTGGGGCCAACGTCCTGACTTTC. Translating it yields CASSITGSGANVLTF.

V and J are TRBV2 and TRBJ2-5, with TRBD1 identical over 8 bases. Trimming cost V 8 bases and J 9 bases; bases outside gene matches: 14. The CDR3 is 14 amino acids. The germline V gene has CDR1 SNHLY and CDR2 FYNNEI. The CDR3 protein is CASRDRNPEQPQYF. As DNA, the CDR3 is TGTGCCAGCCGGGACAGGAACCCGGAGCAGCCCCAGTACTTC.

This chain links TRBV11-2 with TRBJ2-7; 7 positions match TRBD1. The V and J ends lost 4 bases and 3 bases, in that order; junction bases with no gene match: 9. This CDR3 is 15 amino acids long. Germline CDR1 reads SGHAT; CDR2 reads FQNNGV. As DNA, the CDR3 is TGTGCCAGCAGCTCAGACGGGACAGATTTCTACGAGCAGTACTTC. Translation: CASSSDGTDFYEQYF.

J is TRBJ1-1 and V is TRBV2, with D hard to call. Germline V gene lookup returns CDR1 SNHLY and CDR2 FYNNEI. The CDR3 loop spans 13 amino acids. V lost 6 bases and J lost 0, with 8 bases in between. The CDR3 coding sequence is TGTGCCAGCAGCGCAAAGATGAACACTGAAGCTTTCTTT. Its protein product is CASSAKMNTEAFF.

With respect to this clonotype: Just one base apart from a much larger clone, this may be a read error. V gene TRBV20-1 combines with J gene TRBJ1-1, with 7 bases matching TRBD1. Germline CDR1 DFQATT, CDR2 SNEGSKA (reference sequence). The CDR3 is 12 residues long. With V trimmed by 2 bases and J by 11 bases, 8 bases remained unmatched. The CDR3 sequence is CSARNDRVVAFF. The CDR3 DNA reads as TGCAGTGCTAGAAATGACAGGGTCGTCGCTTTCTTT.